These T cell receptor beta chains were read from a single sample in a study of blood T cell repertoires in COVID-19. Sequenced by immunoSEQ multiplex PCR; TCRdb stores in-frame clones only, minus some. The sample has 300,000 to 450,000 clones; around 87% are singletons. Sequencing was carried out using peripheral blood. These receptor sequences come from a human donor in a cohort sampled during active COVID-19. The CDR3 runs from the conserved cysteine through the conserved F or W. A D gene is named only where the DNA matches it firmly. Expanded clones are given a class, and other clones once, few, many or no size at all.

v_gene	abundance	d_gene	j_gene	CDR3nt	CDR3aa
TRBV30	once	-	TRBJ2-2	TGTGCCTGGAGTAGGCGGACACTCACCGGGGAGCTGTTTTTT	CAWSRRTLTGELFF
TRBV2	-	-	TRBJ1-3	TGTGCCAGCAGTGAAGGGGCTCGCCCGAACACCATATATTTT	CASSEGARPNTIYF
TRBV3-1/TRBV3-2	-	-	TRBJ2-3	TGTGCCAGCAGCCAAGGAGAGCCTAGCACAGATACGCAGTATTTT	CASSQGEPSTDTQYF
TRBV6-4	-	-	TRBJ1-2	TGTGCCAGCAGTGACAGGGGAAATGGCTACACCTTC	CASSDRGNGYTF
TRBV11-1	-	TRBD1	TRBJ2-7	TGTGCCAGCAGCGTATATGGACAGGGGGCGGACGAGCAGTACTTC	CASSVYGQGADEQYF
TRBV20-1	-	-	TRBJ2-1	TGCAGTGCTAGTAATGGCGGTGAGCAGTTCTTC	CSASNGGEQFF
TRBV19	-	-	TRBJ2-7	TGTGCCAGTAGTAACCCCAGGGTTGACTCCTACGAGCAGTACTTC	CASSNPRVDSYEQYF
TRBV9	-	-	TRBJ2-2	TGTGCCAGCAGCGTAACGGCAGCGGGCGCCGGGGAGCTGTTTTTT	CASSVTAAGAGELFF
TRBV6-6	-	TRBD2	TRBJ2-7	TGTGCCAGCAGTCCCCCTGGCGGGAGGCGGGGCGAGCAGTACTTC	CASSPPGGRRGEQYF
TRBV29-1	once	-	TRBJ2-3	TGCAGCGTCGTGGGAGACGCAGGGGACGTGGGAGATACGCAGTATTTT	CSVVGDAGDVGDTQYF
TRBV7-2	-	-	TRBJ1-5	TGTGCCAGCGTTATGGGGGGGCAGGGTACCAATCAGCCCCAGCATTTT	CASVMGGQGTNQPQHF
TRBV28	-	-	TRBJ1-4	TGTGCCAGCAGTTACCGGGACACCGGGATGAATGGACTGTTTTTT	CASSYRDTGMNGLFF
TRBV29-1	-	-	TRBJ2-3	TGCAGCGTTGAAGGACGTGACCTCCGGCGGGTAGATACGCAGTATTTT	CSVEGRDLRRVDTQYF
TRBV5-1	-	-	TRBJ2-2	TGCGCCAGCAGCATGGAGGGAGTCACCGGGGAGCTGTTTTTT	CASSMEGVTGELFF
TRBV30	-	TRBD1	TRBJ1-4	TGTGCCTGTGAAATGGGGACAGAGGCCGAAAAACTGTTTTTT	CACEMGTEAEKLFF
TRBV27	-	TRBD2	TRBJ2-5	TGTGCCAGCAGTCCCGGACTAGAAGAGACCCAGTACTTC	CASSPGLEETQYF
TRBV5-6	-	-	TRBJ1-2	TGTGCCAGCAGCGCACATCGAGGCTATGGCTACACCTTC	CASSAHRGYGYTF
TRBV4-1	-	TRBD2	TRBJ2-7	TGCGCCAGCAGCCGCGGTAGCGGGGCTGACTCCTACGAGCAGTACTTC	CASSRGSGADSYEQYF
TRBV7-2	-	TRBD1	TRBJ2-2	TGTGCCAGCAGCCCCCGGACAGGCCTGAACACCGGGGAGCTGTTTTTT	CASSPRTGLNTGELFF
TRBV7-2	-	TRBD2	TRBJ2-1	TGTGCCAGCAGCTCCGTTACGACTAGCGGGAGGAATGAGTTCTTC	CASSSVTTSGRNEFF
TRBV27	-	-	TRBJ1-1	TGTGCCAGCAGTTGGGGCTCGAACACTGAAGCTTTCTTT	CASSWGSNTEAFF
TRBV27	-	TRBD1	TRBJ2-3	TGTGCCAGCAGTTCCTCAGGACAGGGCGCGGGTACGCAGTATTTT	CASSSSGQGAGTQYF
TRBV7-9	-	TRBD1	TRBJ2-7	TGTGCCAGCAGCTTGGGGACAGGGAGCTCCTACGAGCAGTACTTC	CASSLGTGSSYEQYF
TRBV21-1	-	-	TRBJ2-1	TGTGCCAGCAGTAAAAGAGGTGGCAATGAGCAGTTCTTC	CASSKRGGNEQFF
TRBV3-1/TRBV3-2	-	TRBD1	TRBJ1-2	TGTGCCAGCAGCCAGCAATACCAACAGGGGGATTGTGGCTACACCTTC	CASSQQYQQGDCGYTF
TRBV7-3	-	TRBD1	TRBJ1-1	TGTGCCAGCAGCTTACAGGGGGACACTGAAGCTTTCTTT	CASSLQGDTEAFF
TRBV19	few	-	TRBJ1-6	TGTGCCAGTAGTCTAATCCCCAGAGGCGCCGTTAATTCACCCCTCCACTTT	CASSLIPRGAVNSPLHF
TRBV21-1	-	-	TRBJ2-7	TGTGCCAGCAGCGCTGGGAGGGGGACGCGTCAAGGGCCCTACGAGCAGTACTTC	CASSAGRGTRQGPYEQYF
TRBV10-3	-	TRBD1	TRBJ2-1	TGTGCCATCAGTGAGCCAAAGACAGGGAGTAGGCGTGAGCAGTTCTTC	CAISEPKTGSRREQFF
TRBV28	-	-	TRBJ1-2	TGTGCCACCGGGAGCCGTAGAGGCTACACCTTC	CATGSRRGYTF
TRBV5-4	-	TRBD1	TRBJ2-2	TGTGCCAGCAGCCGTGGGACAGGGGTGGCCACCGGGGAGCTGTTTTTT	CASSRGTGVATGELFF
TRBV7-9	-	-	TRBJ1-3	TGTGCCAGCAGCTTAGGAGCAGGGGTATCTGGAAACACCATATATTTT	CASSLGAGVSGNTIYF
TRBV24-1	-	TRBD1	TRBJ1-2	TGTGCCACCAGTGATTGGGACAGAAACTATGGCTACACCTTC	CATSDWDRNYGYTF
TRBV30	-	TRBD1	TRBJ2-7	TGTGCCTGGAGTCTGGGGACAGGATCCTACGAGCAGTACTTC	CAWSLGTGSYEQYF
TRBV19	-	TRBD1	TRBJ2-7	TGTGCCACCACATTGAACCGGGACAGGGGAGGCGAGCAGTACTTC	CATTLNRDRGGEQYF
TRBV10-3	-	-	TRBJ2-7	TGTGCCATCAGCGCCTCCGGGGGTGACGCCTACGAGCAGTACTTC	CAISASGGDAYEQYF
TRBV7-3	few	-	TRBJ2-3	TGTGCCAGCAGCTTATCGGGGGATCGGGCAGATACGCAGTATTTT	CASSLSGDRADTQYF